These T cell receptor beta chains were read from a single sample in a study of blood T cells in healthy people across ages. Via MiXCR, TCRdb re-called the 5' RACE reads, giving one row per CDR3 protein. The sample contains 1.5 million to 2 million distinct CDR3 sequences, around 48% of which appear only once. Specimen: blood. The receptor set was obtained from a middle-aged woman in good health. The CDR3 runs from the conserved cysteine through the conserved F or W. Fields, in order: J gene, CDR3 length, V gene, clone size, D gene, CDR3 protein, CDR3 DNA. D genes are given only for firm matches. Clone size, where shown, is once, few, many, or a class for clones that have expanded.

J gene: TRBJ2-7
CDR3 length: 15
V gene: TRBV10-3
clone size: -
D gene: -
CDR3 protein: CAISDPGGISYEQYF
CDR3 DNA: TGTGCCATCAGTGACCCCGGGGGAATCTCCTACGAGCAGTACTTC

J gene: TRBJ2-1
CDR3 length: 15
V gene: TRBV12-3/TRBV12-4
clone size: -
D gene: TRBD1
CDR3 protein: CASSSTGHNSNEQFF
CDR3 DNA: TGTGCCAGCAGCTCGACAGGGCACAATAGCAATGAGCAGTTCTTC

J gene: TRBJ2-7
CDR3 length: 15
V gene: TRBV20-1
clone size: -
D gene: -
CDR3 protein: CSARVSPETSYEQYF
CDR3 DNA: TGCAGTGCTAGAGTGTCGCCGGAGACCTCCTACGAGCAGTACTTC

J gene: TRBJ2-5
CDR3 length: 15
V gene: TRBV2
clone size: -
D gene: -
CDR3 protein: CASSENKGWRETQYF
CDR3 DNA: TGTGCCAGCAGTGAGAATAAGGGATGGAGAGAGACCCAGTACTTC

J gene: TRBJ1-5
CDR3 length: 13
V gene: TRBV20-1
clone size: -
D gene: TRBD1
CDR3 protein: CSAPGQSNQPQHF
CDR3 DNA: TGCAGTGCCCCGGGACAGAGCAATCAGCCCCAGCATTTT

J gene: TRBJ2-1
CDR3 length: 16
V gene: TRBV20-1
clone size: -
D gene: -
CDR3 protein: CSARFRGAGRYNEQFF
CDR3 DNA: TGCAGTGCTAGATTCAGAGGTGCGGGGAGATACAATGAGCAGTTCTTC

J gene: TRBJ2-7
CDR3 length: 15
V gene: TRBV5-1
clone size: few
D gene: -
CDR3 protein: CASSPDSTSTGEQYF
CDR3 DNA: TGCGCCAGCAGCCCGGACAGCACCTCGACGGGCGAGCAGTACTTC

J gene: TRBJ2-5
CDR3 length: 14
V gene: TRBV3-1
clone size: -
D gene: -
CDR3 protein: CASRGYWGEETQYF
CDR3 DNA: TGTGCCAGCAGGGGTTACTGGGGCGAAGAGACCCAGTACTTC

J gene: TRBJ2-7
CDR3 length: 13
V gene: TRBV12-3/TRBV12-4
clone size: -
D gene: -
CDR3 protein: CASSRGTAPKQYF
CDR3 DNA: TGTGCCAGCAGTCGCGGGACAGCTCCGAAGCAGTACTTC

J gene: TRBJ2-4
CDR3 length: 13
V gene: TRBV20-1
clone size: few
D gene: TRBD1
CDR3 protein: CSARETGRNIQYF
CDR3 DNA: TGCAGTGCTAGAGAGACAGGGCGAAACATTCAGTACTTC

J gene: TRBJ2-7
CDR3 length: 15
V gene: TRBV27
clone size: few
D gene: -
CDR3 protein: CASSLSTGLSYEQYF
CDR3 DNA: TGTGCCAGCAGTTTATCCACAGGGTTGTCCTACGAGCAGTACTTC

J gene: TRBJ2-3
CDR3 length: 14
V gene: TRBV7-6
clone size: many
D gene: -
CDR3 protein: CASSPQGATDTQYF
CDR3 DNA: TGTGCCAGCAGCCCTCAAGGGGCCACAGATACGCAGTATTTT

J gene: TRBJ2-1
CDR3 length: 14
V gene: TRBV25-1
clone size: -
D gene: -
CDR3 protein: CASSEYMHYNEQFF
CDR3 DNA: TGTGCCAGCAGTGAATATATGCACTACAATGAGCAGTTCTTC

J gene: TRBJ2-7
CDR3 length: 15
V gene: TRBV4-3
clone size: few
D gene: TRBD2
CDR3 protein: CASSQLADLSYEQYF
CDR3 DNA: TGCGCCAGCAGCCAACTAGCGGATTTATCCTACGAGCAGTACTTC

J gene: TRBJ1-2
CDR3 length: 18
V gene: TRBV20-1
clone size: -
D gene: TRBD1
CDR3 protein: CSASQRGQGVSANYGYTF
CDR3 DNA: TGCAGTGCTAGCCAAAGAGGACAGGGGGTTTCAGCTAACTATGGCTACACCTTC

J gene: TRBJ2-7
CDR3 length: 14
V gene: TRBV4-1
clone size: many
D gene: -
CDR3 protein: CASSQDPGNYEQYF
CDR3 DNA: TGCGCCAGCAGCCAAGACCCAGGGAACTACGAGCAGTACTTC

J gene: TRBJ1-5
CDR3 length: 16
V gene: TRBV20-1
clone size: -
D gene: -
CDR3 protein: CSARSDRDLSNQPQHF
CDR3 DNA: TGCAGTGCTAGATCTGACCGGGACCTTAGCAATCAGCCCCAGCATTTT

J gene: TRBJ1-6
CDR3 length: 15
V gene: TRBV7-2
clone size: few
D gene: -
CDR3 protein: CASSRGGEGNSPLHF
CDR3 DNA: TGTGCCAGCAGCCGAGGGGGGGAGGGCAATTCACCCCTCCACTTT

J gene: TRBJ2-1
CDR3 length: 19
V gene: TRBV4-1
clone size: -
D gene: TRBD2
CDR3 protein: CASSQSLAGGWSSYNEQFF
CDR3 DNA: TGCGCCAGCAGCCAAAGTCTAGCGGGGGGCTGGAGCTCCTACAATGAGCAGTTCTTC

J gene: TRBJ2-5
CDR3 length: 16
V gene: TRBV19
clone size: -
D gene: TRBD2
CDR3 protein: CASSSRLAPYQETQYF
CDR3 DNA: TGTGCCAGTAGTTCCCGACTAGCCCCGTACCAAGAGACCCAGTACTTC

J gene: TRBJ2-7
CDR3 length: 15
V gene: TRBV20-1
clone size: -
D gene: TRBD1
CDR3 protein: CSARGGQIQSNEQYF
CDR3 DNA: TGCAGTGCTAGAGGGGGACAGATTCAAAGTAACGAGCAGTACTTC

J gene: TRBJ1-2
CDR3 length: 14
V gene: TRBV15
clone size: -
D gene: -
CDR3 protein: CATSRDSNNYGYTF
CDR3 DNA: TGTGCCACCAGCAGGGACAGCAATAACTATGGCTACACCTTC

J gene: TRBJ1-2
CDR3 length: 14
V gene: TRBV4-2
clone size: -
D gene: -
CDR3 protein: CAGSQAGVKDGYTF
CDR3 DNA: TGTGCCGGCAGCCAAGCAGGGGTGAAGGATGGCTACACCTTC

J gene: TRBJ2-7
CDR3 length: 15
V gene: TRBV4-3
clone size: -
D gene: -
CDR3 protein: CASSETEGAAYEQYF
CDR3 DNA: TGCGCCAGCAGCGAGACCGAGGGTGCAGCCTACGAGCAGTACTTC

J gene: TRBJ2-3
CDR3 length: 15
V gene: TRBV4-1
clone size: -
D gene: TRBD2
CDR3 protein: CASSQMSGGADTQYF
CDR3 DNA: TGCGCCAGCAGCCAAATGTCGGGGGGGGCAGATACGCAGTATTTT

J gene: TRBJ2-5
CDR3 length: 15
V gene: TRBV6-2/TRBV6-3
clone size: -
D gene: TRBD2
CDR3 protein: CASRTSGGRQETQYF
CDR3 DNA: TGTGCCAGCAGGACTAGCGGGGGGCGGCAAGAGACCCAGTACTTC

J gene: TRBJ2-3
CDR3 length: 15
V gene: TRBV10-3
clone size: few
D gene: -
CDR3 protein: CAISGPTASTDTQYF
CDR3 DNA: TGTGCCATCAGTGGACCGACAGCTAGCACAGATACGCAGTATTTT

J gene: TRBJ2-7
CDR3 length: 11
V gene: TRBV20-1
clone size: -
D gene: -
CDR3 protein: CSVTMDYEQYF
CDR3 DNA: TGCAGTGTCACGATGGACTACGAGCAGTACTTC

J gene: TRBJ2-5
CDR3 length: 16
V gene: TRBV28
clone size: -
D gene: TRBD2
CDR3 protein: CASTPGTSGYLETQYF
CDR3 DNA: TGTGCCAGCACCCCAGGGACTAGCGGGTACTTGGAGACCCAGTACTTC

J gene: TRBJ2-3
CDR3 length: 16
V gene: TRBV6-2/TRBV6-3
clone size: -
D gene: TRBD2
CDR3 protein: CASRASGGPSTDTQYF
CDR3 DNA: TGTGCCAGCAGGGCAAGCGGGGGACCATCCACAGATACGCAGTATTTT

J gene: TRBJ2-1
CDR3 length: 15
V gene: TRBV6-5
clone size: -
D gene: TRBD2
CDR3 protein: CASTRGGSSYNEQFF
CDR3 DNA: TGTGCCAGCACCCGGGGGGGGAGCTCCTACAATGAGCAGTTCTTC

J gene: TRBJ1-2
CDR3 length: 14
V gene: TRBV19
clone size: -
D gene: -
CDR3 protein: CASSIIQSDYGYTF
CDR3 DNA: TGTGCCAGTAGTATTATACAAAGCGACTATGGCTACACCTTC

J gene: TRBJ2-4
CDR3 length: 14
V gene: TRBV19
clone size: -
D gene: -
CDR3 protein: CASSTRTDLNIQYF
CDR3 DNA: TGTGCCAGTAGTACCCGGACAGACCTAAACATTCAGTACTTC

J gene: TRBJ2-7
CDR3 length: 14
V gene: TRBV7-9
clone size: -
D gene: -
CDR3 protein: CASSLVGDNYEQYF
CDR3 DNA: TGTGCCAGCAGCTTAGTGGGGGACAACTACGAGCAGTACTTC

J gene: TRBJ2-3
CDR3 length: 17
V gene: TRBV10-2
clone size: -
D gene: TRBD2
CDR3 protein: CASSEMSSGGLRDTQYF
CDR3 DNA: TGCGCCAGCAGTGAGATGTCTAGCGGGGGGCTGAGGGATACGCAGTATTTT

J gene: TRBJ2-5
CDR3 length: 16
V gene: TRBV7-9
clone size: -
D gene: -
CDR3 protein: CASSLRDSMYQETQYF
CDR3 DNA: TGTGCCAGCAGCTTAAGGGACTCCATGTACCAAGAGACCCAGTACTTC

J gene: TRBJ1-5
CDR3 length: 13
V gene: TRBV5-1
clone size: -
D gene: -
CDR3 protein: CASSLWGQQPQHF
CDR3 DNA: TGCGCCAGCAGCTTGTGGGGGCAGCAGCCCCAGCATTTT

J gene: TRBJ1-1
CDR3 length: 15
V gene: TRBV12-3/TRBV12-4
clone size: -
D gene: -
CDR3 protein: CASSLRQALNTEAFF
CDR3 DNA: TGTGCCAGCAGTTTGCGTCAGGCTCTGAACACTGAAGCTTTCTTT

J gene: TRBJ2-3
CDR3 length: 15
V gene: TRBV5-1
clone size: -
D gene: -
CDR3 protein: CASSFASEHTDTQYF
CDR3 DNA: TGCGCCAGCAGCTTTGCTAGCGAACACACAGATACGCAGTATTTT

J gene: TRBJ1-1
CDR3 length: 14
V gene: TRBV7-3
clone size: -
D gene: -
CDR3 protein: CASSPGPDNTEAFF
CDR3 DNA: TGTGCCAGCAGCCCCGGACCGGATAACACTGAAGCTTTCTTT

J gene: TRBJ2-5
CDR3 length: 17
V gene: TRBV7-3
clone size: few
D gene: TRBD2
CDR3 protein: CASSLKPPGLAEETQYF
CDR3 DNA: TGTGCCAGCAGCTTAAAGCCCCCCGGCCTAGCGGAAGAGACCCAGTACTTC